This T cell receptor (beta chain) was profiled in a study of cytomegalovirus exposure and HLA in healthy donors. About the research overall: In a previous analysis, more than 90 million unique TCR beta sequences were found from 150 million to 200 million T cells.

The CDR3 is 13 residues long. Deletions cut 4 bases from V and 8 bases from J, with 14 bases between. Looked up from germline, CDR1 is ENHRY and CDR2 is SYGVKD. Researchers ran the PCR with 60 Vbeta and 13 Jbeta primers. Assay used: immunoSEQ multiplex PCR; TCRdb lists only in-frame clones, some missing. The sample comprises some 150,000 clones, approximately 80% of which are singletons, and 1.1% to 1.5% rests with the top ten. Sequencing was performed on PBMCs. The TCR sequence derives from a woman in her thirties or forties in good health and CMV-seronegative. The chain recombines TRBV10-3 with TRBJ1-2, with D possibly being TRBD1 (5 bases). CDR3 DNA sequence: TGTGCCATCAGTGGGGACTCACGTAGGGGCTACACCTTC. Its translation: CAISGDSRRGYTF.